This record looks at one T cell receptor beta chain sequence and its context. These data come from a study of monozygotic twins with inflammatory bowel disease. With the 5' RACE reads reprocessed, TCRdb shows one record per CDR3 protein and no DNA. In total, the table holds roughly 320,000 distinct CDR3 sequences. CDR3 length: 16 residues. Germline lookup yields CDR1 MNHNS and CDR2 SASEGT. The sample taken for sequencing was blood. The genes are TRBV6-1 and TRBJ2-2; the TCRdb D gene call, TRBD1, has no DNA to confirm it. This receptor was obtained from a human donor with ulcerative colitis or Crohn's disease, or a healthy co-twin of an affected twin (not recorded which). CDR3 sequence reads: CASSERGEPNTGELFF.